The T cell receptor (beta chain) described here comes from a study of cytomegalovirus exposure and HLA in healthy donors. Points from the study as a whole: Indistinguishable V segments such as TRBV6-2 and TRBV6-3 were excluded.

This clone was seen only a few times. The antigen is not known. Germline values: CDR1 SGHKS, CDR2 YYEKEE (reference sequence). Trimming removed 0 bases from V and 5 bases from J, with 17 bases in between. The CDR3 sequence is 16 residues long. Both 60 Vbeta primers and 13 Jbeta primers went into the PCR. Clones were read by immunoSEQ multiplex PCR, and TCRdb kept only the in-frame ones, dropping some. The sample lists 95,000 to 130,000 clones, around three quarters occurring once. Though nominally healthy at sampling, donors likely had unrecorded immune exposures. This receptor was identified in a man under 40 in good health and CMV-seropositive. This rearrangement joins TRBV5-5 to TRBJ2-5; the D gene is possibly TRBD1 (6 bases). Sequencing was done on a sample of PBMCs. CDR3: CASSLVPGVRGETQYF. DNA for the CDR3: TGTGCCAGCAGCTTGGTCCCAGGGGTACGAGGGGAGACCCAGTACTTC.